These 30 T cell receptor beta chains were sequenced from one sample in a study of monozygotic twins with inflammatory bowel disease. TCRdb reanalyzed the 5' RACE reads and collapses them to one entry per CDR3 protein, without DNA. This repertoire includes approximately 150,000 distinct CDR3 sequences. What was sequenced was blood. The receptors were sampled from a human donor with ulcerative colitis or Crohn's disease, or a healthy co-twin of an affected twin (not recorded which).

The chain is built from TRBV12-3 or TRBV12-4 and TRBJ2-1; TCRdb calls TRBD1, which cannot be checked without DNA. CDR3 length equals 15 residues. This CDR3 reads CASSLSPGETWVQFF.

The chain has TRBV20-1 and TRBJ2-1. Germline CDR1 reads DFQATT; CDR2 reads SNEGSKA (reference sequence). CDR3 size: 11 residues. The CDR3 sequence: CSAGTYNEQFF.

The V gene is TRBV4-3, the J gene TRBJ2-7; TCRdb outputs TRBD1, but without DNA this stays unchecked. The CDR3 extends over 14 amino acids. Germline V gene lookup returns CDR1 LGHNA and CDR2 YSLEER. The CDR3 is CASSQRDRGHEQYF.

The V and J genes are TRBV28 and TRBJ2-7; as DNA is missing, the TRBD1 call by TCRdb cannot be tested. The CDR3 loop spans 12 amino acids. CDR1 and CDR2 from the germline V gene are MDHEN and SYDVKM. CDR3 sequence reads: CATQGIYYEQYF.

The chain recombines TRBV4-2 with TRBJ1-2. The CDR3 extends over 12 amino acids. The germline V gene has CDR1 LGHNA and CDR2 YNFKEQ. CDR3 amino acids: CASSQGAGGYTF.

The chain's CDR3 is CSAGGGRTYEQYF. The chain has TRBV20-1 and TRBJ2-7; the TRBD2 assignment by TCRdb is unverifiable without DNA. The V gene's germline CDR1 is DFQATT and CDR2 SNEGSKA (reference sequence). This CDR3 is built from 13 residues.

The rearrangement uses TRBV7-2 and TRBJ2-2; TCRdb's assignment of TRBD1 cannot be checked, as there is no DNA. CDR1 is SGHTA and CDR2 is FQGNSA in the germline V gene. The CDR3 is 15 amino acids. CDR3 residues: CASSLSGGAPGELFF.

The chain employs TRBV18 and TRBJ2-3. Germline V gene sequence: CDR1 KGHSH, CDR2 LQKENI. The CDR3 extends over 16 amino acids. The CDR3 loop is CASSPSTEGSTDTQYF.

The rearrangement uses TRBV18 and TRBJ1-1; TCRdb designates TRBD1, a call that cannot be tested without DNA. This CDR3 contains 17 residues. The germline gives CDR1 KGHSH, CDR2 LQKENI. The CDR3 region is CASSPFETGGLNTEAFF.

The chain couples TRBV5-4 to TRBJ2-7. Germline V lookup: CDR1 SGHNT, CDR2 YYREEE (reference sequence). The CDR3 sequence is 14 residues long. The CDR3 is CASSFIYTSYEQYF. The whole variable domain, remainder taken from reference TRBV5-4 and TRBJ2-7, is ETGVTQSPTHLIKTRGQQVTLRCSSQSGHNTVSWYQQALGQGPQFIFQYYREEENGRGNFPPRFSGLQFPNYSSELNVNALELDDSALYLCASSFIYTSYEQYFGPGTRLTVT.

V gene TRBV3-1 combines with J gene TRBJ2-3; TCRdb selects TRBD1, and the lack of DNA leaves this call unchecked. CDR1 and CDR2 from the germline V gene are LGHDT and YNNKEL (reference sequence). The CDR3 extends over 16 amino acids. This chain's CDR3 is CASSQDVVLTGDTQYF.

The rearrangement links TRBV7-2 to TRBJ2-3; the TCRdb D gene call, TRBD2, has no DNA to confirm it. Germline V gives CDR1 SGHTA, CDR2 FQGNSA. The CDR3 covers 16 residues. CDR3 residues: CASSYLPGTSGDTQYF.

This chain joins TRBV12-3 or TRBV12-4 and TRBJ2-3; TCRdb picks TRBD2, but there is no DNA to check that call. The length of the CDR3 is 15 residues. The CDR3 here is CASRRTSGASHTQYF.

The V call is TRBV7-2, the J call TRBJ2-3; the D call from TCRdb, TRBD2, cannot be confirmed without DNA. CDR3 length: 16 amino acids. Looked up from germline, CDR1 is SGHTA and CDR2 is FQGNSA. The CDR3 loop is CASSLAQRGGQDTQYF.

The chain couples TRBV5-1 to TRBJ1-5. This CDR3 contains 13 residues. Germline V gives CDR1 SGHRS, CDR2 YFSETQ. CDR3 sequence: CASSPDTGQPQHF.

This sequence joins TRBV6-1 and TRBJ1-5; absent DNA, TCRdb's TRBD1 call cannot be checked. CDR1 is MNHNS and CDR2 is SASEGT in the germline V gene. The CDR3 length is 15 residues. The CDR3 is CASSLGTGGNQPQHF.

This chain links TRBV5-5 with TRBJ2-5; as DNA is missing, the TRBD2 call by TCRdb cannot be tested. CDR1 and CDR2 from the germline V gene are SGHKS and YYEKEE (reference sequence). CDR3 length equals 16 residues. The CDR3 loop reads CASSWGAGPYQETQYF.

The rearrangement joins TRBV15 to TRBJ2-1. Germline loops: CDR1 LNHNV, CDR2 YYDKDF (reference sequence). The CDR3 runs 14 residues. The CDR3 is CATASRDSYNEQFF.

This chain links TRBV7-2 with TRBJ1-2. Germline-derived CDR1 and CDR2 are SGHTA and FQGNSA. This CDR3 has 16 amino acids. The CDR3 protein is CASSLVRTRRVYGYTF.

The chain links TRBV5-6 to TRBJ1-3. The CDR3 length is 17 residues. CDR1 SGHDT and CDR2 YYEEEE come from the germline V gene. The CDR3 sequence is CASSLLYEFSSGNTIYF.

This chain joins TRBV30 and TRBJ2-5. CDR3 length equals 11 residues. Germline V gene sequence: CDR1 GTSNPN, CDR2 SVGIG (reference sequence). The CDR3 loop is CAWSLGETQYF.

The chain uses TRBV3-1 and TRBJ2-7. In germline, CDR1 is LGHDT, CDR2 YNNKEL (reference sequence). The CDR3 contains 14 residues. CDR3 protein: CASSQDWAGYEQYF.

The chain employs TRBV4-1 and TRBJ2-4. CDR1 is MGHRA, CDR2 YSYEKL, per germline. The CDR3 is 16 residues long. The CDR3 loop is CASSGVGYLAKNIQYF.

V gene TRBV5-1 combines with J gene TRBJ2-2; as DNA is missing, the TRBD2 call by TCRdb cannot be tested. The CDR3 extends over 17 amino acids. Germline lookup yields CDR1 SGHRS and CDR2 YFSETQ. The chain's CDR3 is CASSSGGLAGVTGELFF.

The V call is TRBV28, the J call TRBJ1-1; TCRdb outputs TRBD1, but without DNA this stays unchecked. Germline V gene data show CDR1 as MDHEN and CDR2 as SYDVKM. This CDR3 is built from 13 residues. CDR3 residues: CASSFRDRVTAFF.

This chain's CDR3 is CASRPGTSVDTQYF. The chain combines TRBV7-6 with TRBJ2-3; TCRdb indicates TRBD2, and absent DNA this call remains unverified. The germline CDR1 and CDR2 sequences are SGHVS and FNYEAQ. The length of the CDR3 is 14 residues.

V usage is TRBV24-1 and J usage is TRBJ2-5; TCRdb returns TRBD2, unconfirmable since there is no DNA. This CDR3 contains 14 residues. Germline V gene lookup returns CDR1 KGHDR and CDR2 SFDVKD. The CDR3 loop reads CATSDPGLAETQYF.

The chain has TRBV5-1 and TRBJ1-1. Germline V gene lookup returns CDR1 SGHRS and CDR2 YFSETQ. This CDR3 is built from 13 residues. CDR3 region: CASSLSAVTEAFF.

The chain employs TRBV7-6 and TRBJ1-6; the TCRdb call, TRBD1, lacks DNA for checking. Germline lookup yields CDR1 SGHVS and CDR2 FNYEAQ. This CDR3 is built from 17 residues. CDR3 region: CATSAGVSSYYNSPLHF.

The chain employs TRBV6-1 and TRBJ1-5; the D call of TRBD1 rests on TCRdb alone, since no DNA is present to check it. This CDR3 has 14 residues. Germline V gives CDR1 MNHNS, CDR2 SASEGT. Here the CDR3 reads CASSGGPNYQPQHF.